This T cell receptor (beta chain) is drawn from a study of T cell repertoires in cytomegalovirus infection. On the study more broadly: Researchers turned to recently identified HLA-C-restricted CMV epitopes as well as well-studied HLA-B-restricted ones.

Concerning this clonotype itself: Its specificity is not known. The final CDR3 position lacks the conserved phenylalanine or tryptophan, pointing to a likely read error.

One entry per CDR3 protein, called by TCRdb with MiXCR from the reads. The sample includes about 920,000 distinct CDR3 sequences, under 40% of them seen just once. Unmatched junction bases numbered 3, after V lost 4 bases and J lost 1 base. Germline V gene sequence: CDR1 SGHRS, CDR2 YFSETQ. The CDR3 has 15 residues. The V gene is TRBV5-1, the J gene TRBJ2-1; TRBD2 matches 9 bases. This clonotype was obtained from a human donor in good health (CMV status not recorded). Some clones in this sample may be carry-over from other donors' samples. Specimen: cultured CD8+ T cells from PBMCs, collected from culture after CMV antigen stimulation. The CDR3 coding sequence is TGCGCCAGCAGCGCCGCGGGGGGGTCCTACAATGAGCAGTTCTCC. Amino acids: CASSAAGGSYNEQFS.